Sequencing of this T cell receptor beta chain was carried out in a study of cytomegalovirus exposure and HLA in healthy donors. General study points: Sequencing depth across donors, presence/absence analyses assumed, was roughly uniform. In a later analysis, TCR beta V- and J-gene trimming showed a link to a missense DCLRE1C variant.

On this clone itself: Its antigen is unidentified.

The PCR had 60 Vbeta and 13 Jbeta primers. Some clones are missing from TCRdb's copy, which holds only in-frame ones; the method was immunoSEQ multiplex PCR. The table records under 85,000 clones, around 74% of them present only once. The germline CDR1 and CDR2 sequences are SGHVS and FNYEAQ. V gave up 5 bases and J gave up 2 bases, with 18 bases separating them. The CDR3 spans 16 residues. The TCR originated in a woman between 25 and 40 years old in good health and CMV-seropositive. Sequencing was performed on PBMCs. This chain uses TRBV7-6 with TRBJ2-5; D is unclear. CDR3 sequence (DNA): TGTGCCAGCAGCCCTTACGGAGCCGACTTGCAAGAGACCCAGTACTTC. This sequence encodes CASSPYGADLQETQYF.